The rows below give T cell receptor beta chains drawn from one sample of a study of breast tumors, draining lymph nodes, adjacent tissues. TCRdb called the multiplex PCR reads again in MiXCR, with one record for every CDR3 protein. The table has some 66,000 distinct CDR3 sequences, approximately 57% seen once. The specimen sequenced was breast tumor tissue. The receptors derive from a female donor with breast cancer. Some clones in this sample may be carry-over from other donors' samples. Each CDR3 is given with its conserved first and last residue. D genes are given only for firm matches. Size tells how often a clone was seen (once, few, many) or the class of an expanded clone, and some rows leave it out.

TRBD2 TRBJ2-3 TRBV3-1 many TGTGCCAGCAGAGGGACTAGCGGGTTCACTAGCACAGATACGCAGTATTTT CASRGTSGFTSTDTQYF
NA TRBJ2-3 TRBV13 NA TGTGCCAGCAGCTTGGGGACTCGCTCCTACAATGAGCAGTATTTT CASSLGTRSYNEQYF
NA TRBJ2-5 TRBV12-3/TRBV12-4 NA TGTGCCAGCAGTTCCCCCGGGGCCCAGTACTTC CASSSPGAQYF
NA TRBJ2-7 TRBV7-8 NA TGTGCCAGCAGCTTAGTTAGCGTTGATGACGGGGTTGACGAGCAGTACTTC CASSLVSVDDGVDEQYF
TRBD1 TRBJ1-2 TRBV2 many TGTGCCAGCAGCCTTCAGGGGGCGGGCGGCTACACCTTC CASSLQGAGGYTF
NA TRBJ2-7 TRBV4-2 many TGTGCCAGCAGCCAAGAATTAGGCCCAAAATACGAGCAGTACTTC CASSQELGPKYEQYF
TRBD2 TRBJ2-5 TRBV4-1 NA TGCGCCAGCAGCCAAGACCCAGCGGGAGCGCAGGTGGAGACCCAGTACTTC CASSQDPAGAQVETQYF
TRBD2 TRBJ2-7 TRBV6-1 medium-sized TGTGCCAGCAATAGCGGGAGGGTAAAGGGCTACGAGCAGTACTTC CASNSGRVKGYEQYF
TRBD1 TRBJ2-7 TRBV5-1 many TGCGCCAGCAGCGTGGGACAGGGGGCGGACGAGCAGTACTTC CASSVGQGADEQYF
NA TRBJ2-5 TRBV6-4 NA NA CASIYLCSVLPYEGLNLVTETQYF
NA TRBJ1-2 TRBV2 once TGTGCCAGCAATAGGAACAGGGAGGATGGCTACACCTTC CASNRNREDGYTF
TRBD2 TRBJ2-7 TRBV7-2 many TGTGCCAGCAGCTTAATTAGCGGGAGCTCCTACGAGCAGTACTTC CASSLISGSSYEQYF
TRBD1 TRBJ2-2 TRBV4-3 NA TGCGCCAGCAGCCGATCAGACAGGGGGAACACCGGGGAGCTGTTTTTT CASSRSDRGNTGELFF
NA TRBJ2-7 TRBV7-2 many TGTGCCAGCAGCTTAGAGGGTCAGGCCAACTACGAGCAGTACTTC CASSLEGQANYEQYF
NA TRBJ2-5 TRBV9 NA TGTGCCAGCAGCGTAGCTGGGGGTGAGACCCAGTACTTC CASSVAGGETQYF
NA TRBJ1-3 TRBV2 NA TGTGCCACCGCAAGTCAGGGCTCTTCTGGAAACACCATATATTTT CATASQGSSGNTIYF
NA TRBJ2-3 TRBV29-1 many TGCAGCGTAGCTAGCACAGATACGCAGTATTTT CSVASTDTQYF
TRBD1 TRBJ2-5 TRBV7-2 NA TGTGCCAGCAGTCCCGACAGGGGAAACAATCAGCCCCAGTACTTC CASSPDRGNNQPQYF
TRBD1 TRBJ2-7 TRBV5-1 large TGCGCCAGCAGCTTCGGCACAGGGGCTTACGAGCAGTACTTC CASSFGTGAYEQYF
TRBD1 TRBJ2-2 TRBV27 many TGTGCCAGCAGTTTTCCGGGACAGTACACCGGGGAGCTGTTTTTT CASSFPGQYTGELFF
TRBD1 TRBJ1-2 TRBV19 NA TGTGCCAGTAGCCGGGAGGGGGCCAACTATGGCTACACCTTC CASSREGANYGYTF
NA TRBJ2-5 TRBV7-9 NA TGTGCCAGCAGCTTATTTATGAGGGTTGAGACCCAGTACTTC CASSLFMRVETQYF
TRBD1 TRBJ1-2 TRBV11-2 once TGTGCCAGCAGCCCGTGGGACAGTCCTTATGGCTACACCTTC CASSPWDSPYGYTF
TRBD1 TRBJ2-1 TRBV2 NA TGTGCCAGCACCCCCCCAGACAGGGGCCATGAGCAGTTCTTC CASTPPDRGHEQFF
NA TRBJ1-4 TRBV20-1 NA TGCAGTGCGCAAAAGGGGGGCGAAAAACTGTTTTTT CSAQKGGEKLFF
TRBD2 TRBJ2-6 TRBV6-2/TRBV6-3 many TGTGCCAGCAGTCACCCGGGACTAGGAGCTGGGGCCAACGTCCTGACTTTC CASSHPGLGAGANVLTF
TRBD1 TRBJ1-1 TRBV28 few TGTGCCAGCAGTTCCGACAGGGGGAGAACTGAAGCTTTCTTT CASSSDRGRTEAFF
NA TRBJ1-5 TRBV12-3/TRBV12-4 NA TGTGCCAGCAGTTTCCTGCGGGGAGGCCAGCCCCAGCATTTT CASSFLRGGQPQHF
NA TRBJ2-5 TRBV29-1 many TGCAGCGTCGCGGGTAACGGGGTAGAGACCCAGTACTTC CSVAGNGVETQYF
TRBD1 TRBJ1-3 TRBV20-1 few TGCAGTGCTAGGGGGACAGGTTCGGGTGGAAACACCATATATTTT CSARGTGSGGNTIYF
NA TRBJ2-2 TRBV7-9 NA TGTGCCAGCAGCCAGGGGTCTGGCACCGGGGAGCTGTTTTTT CASSQGSGTGELFF
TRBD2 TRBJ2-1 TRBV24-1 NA TGTGCCACCAGTGATTTGAGTAGCGGGGGACGGGGCAATGAGCAGTTCTTC CATSDLSSGGRGNEQFF
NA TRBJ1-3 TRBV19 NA TGTGCCAGTACCGCCCCGGGACTGAGCTCTGGAAACACCATATATTTT CASTAPGLSSGNTIYF
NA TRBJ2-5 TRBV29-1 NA TGCAGCGTTGACCAGTGGGATACAGAAACCCTCGTTACGGAGACCCAGACCTTC CSVDQWDTETLVTETQTF
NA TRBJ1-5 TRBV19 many TGTGCCAGTAGTATTTATTTGGTGGAACCCCAGCATTTT CASSIYLVEPQHF
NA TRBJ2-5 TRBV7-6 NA TGTGCCAGCAGCTTATTCGGCGAGACCCAGTACTTC CASSLFGETQYF
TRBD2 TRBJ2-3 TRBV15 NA TGTGCCACCAGGAACGACAGACTAGCGGGGGGGCGAACAGATACGCAGTATTTT CATRNDRLAGGRTDTQYF
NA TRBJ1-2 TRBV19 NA TGTGCCAGTAGCACTGCGACTCGGGCCAGTAGCTATGGCTACACCTTC CASSTATRASSYGYTF
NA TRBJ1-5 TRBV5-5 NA TGTGCCAGCAGCTCCCACAAGGGCAGCCTCAATCAGCCCCAGCATTTT CASSSHKGSLNQPQHF
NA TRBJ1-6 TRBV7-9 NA TGTGCCAGCAGATTGACGGGGAAGTACAATTCGCCCCTCCACTTT CASRLTGKYNSPLHF
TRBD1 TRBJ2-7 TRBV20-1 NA TGCGCGACAGGGGACTACGAGCAGTACTTC CATGDYEQYF
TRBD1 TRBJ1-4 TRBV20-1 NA TGCAGTGCCGGGACAGCCGAAACTAGCACAGGGAGTGAAAAACTGTTTTTT CSAGTAETSTGSEKLFF
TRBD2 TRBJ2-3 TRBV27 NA TGTGCCAGCAGTTTCCTCAAACTAGCGGGAGGCACAGATACGCAGTATTTT CASSFLKLAGGTDTQYF
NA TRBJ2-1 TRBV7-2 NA TGTGCCAGCAGCGGAGGGGCAGTGGGTACCTACAATGAGCAGTTCTTC CASSGGAVGTYNEQFF
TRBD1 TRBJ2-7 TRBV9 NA TGCGCCAGCAGCGCCCTGGGACAGGGGGAGTCCTACGAGCAGTACTTC CASSALGQGESYEQYF
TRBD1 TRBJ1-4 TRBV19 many TGTGCCAGTAGTGTCTCAGGGGGCTGGGGTGAAAAACTGTTTTTT CASSVSGGWGEKLFF
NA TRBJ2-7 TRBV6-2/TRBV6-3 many TGTGCCAGCAGTTACGTTGCGGGATACGAGCAGTACTTC CASSYVAGYEQYF
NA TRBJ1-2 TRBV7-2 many TGTGCCAGCAGCCCGGACGGAAACTATGGCTACACCTTC CASSPDGNYGYTF
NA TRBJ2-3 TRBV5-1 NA TGCGCCAGCAGCCACGGACTTGGCGGGGGCACAGATACGCAGTATTTT CASSHGLGGGTDTQYF
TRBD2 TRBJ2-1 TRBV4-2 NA TGTGCCAGCAGACCACTAGCGGGAGGGCCCAATGAGCAGTTCTTC CASRPLAGGPNEQFF
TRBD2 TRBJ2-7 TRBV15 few TGTGCCACCAGCAGGGGACTTAGCGGGGGTTCCAGCTCCTACGAGCAGTACTTC CATSRGLSGGSSSYEQYF
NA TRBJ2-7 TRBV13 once TGTGCCAGCAGCCTCAGACCTCACGAGCAGTACTTC CASSLRPHEQYF
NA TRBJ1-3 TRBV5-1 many TGCGCCAGCAGCAAAGGGGCCTCTGGAAACACCATATATTTT CASSKGASGNTIYF